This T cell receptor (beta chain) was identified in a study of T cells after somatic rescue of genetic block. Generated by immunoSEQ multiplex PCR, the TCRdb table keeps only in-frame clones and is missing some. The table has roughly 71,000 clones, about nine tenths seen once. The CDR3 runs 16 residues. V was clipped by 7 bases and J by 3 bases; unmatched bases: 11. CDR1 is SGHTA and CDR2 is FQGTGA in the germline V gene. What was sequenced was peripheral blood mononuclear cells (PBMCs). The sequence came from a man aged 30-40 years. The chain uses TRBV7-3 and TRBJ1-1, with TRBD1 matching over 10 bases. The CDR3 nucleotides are TGTGCCAGCACCGATAAACCGGGACAGGGGTACACTGAAGCTTTCTTT. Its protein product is CASTDKPGQGYTEAFF.